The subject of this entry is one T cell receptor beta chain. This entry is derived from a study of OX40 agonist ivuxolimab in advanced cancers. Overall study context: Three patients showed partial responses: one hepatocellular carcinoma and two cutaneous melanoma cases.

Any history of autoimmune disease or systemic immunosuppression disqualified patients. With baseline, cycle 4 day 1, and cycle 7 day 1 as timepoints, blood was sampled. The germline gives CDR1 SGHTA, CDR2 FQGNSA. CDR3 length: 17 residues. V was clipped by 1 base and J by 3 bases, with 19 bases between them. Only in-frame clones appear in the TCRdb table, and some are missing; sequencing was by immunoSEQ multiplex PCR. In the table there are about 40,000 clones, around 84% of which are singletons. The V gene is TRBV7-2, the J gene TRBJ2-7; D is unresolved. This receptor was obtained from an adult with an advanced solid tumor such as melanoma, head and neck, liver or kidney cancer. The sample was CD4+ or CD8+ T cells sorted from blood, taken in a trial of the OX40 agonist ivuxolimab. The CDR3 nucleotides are TGTGCCAGCAGCTTAGAAGGGAACCGGGTCCAGAGCTACGAGCAGTACTTC. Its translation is CASSLEGNRVQSYEQYF.